This entry features one T cell receptor beta chain sequence. This clone showed up just once. It lacks a known antigen. Qualities for individual bases were not recorded, and no much larger clone is one base off. For TCRbeta CDR3 sequencing, genomic DNA from the sorted cells was extracted using the QIAGEN DNeasy Blood and Tissue Kit. High-throughput TCRbeta CDR3 sequencing, which included PCR amplification with bias correction and internal controls, was done commercially through immunoSEQ. Per the authors' processing: Unique productive TCRbeta sequences were defined by CDR3 nucleotide sequence where primers matched, and otherwise by CDR3 amino acid sequence together with Vbeta and Jbeta genes. Sorting error was corrected by removing sequences shared between sorted populations at a frequency ratio of 2:1 or less, and the remaining shared sequences were assigned to the higher population. A sequence was defined as donor-reactive if the sequence was expanded at least 5-fold in CFSE-low cells compared with unstimulated cells and had a frequency of at least 0.01% in CFSE-low cells. Jensen-Shannon divergence, calculated on the top 100 TCRbeta sequences ranked by frequency, was used to quantify repertoire divergence. For samples with multiple sequencing runs, sorting error was corrected in each run separately before the runs were combined. Entries here come from immuneACCESS through TCRdb and include only in-frame sequences with V and J called. Some clones fail to appear in such tables; in the studies checked, an unresolved V gene covers under half of the shortfall, and the cause of the remainder is unknown. That table is the source of V, J and clone size, and D and trimming were worked out from the DNA. The sample has approximately 90,000 clones on record, more than 80% of them singletons. The biggest ten clones account for 4.5% to 5% of the sample.

Unstimulated Tregs (CD4+CD25+CD127-), CD4+ non-Tregs (CD4+CD25-), CD4 and CD8 cells were FACS-sorted from thawed PBMCs. Blood from healthy controls was obtained either from healthy volunteers or as purchased buffy coats. Healthy control blood was processed to PBMCs by Ficoll density gradient and cryopreserved, and patient PBMCs were collected before and after transplant. This sample was taken from a study of Tregs in tolerant kidney transplant recipients (dated by TCRdb to the late 2010s). Study-wide context: The study applied TCRbeta sequencing to find donor-specific regulatory T cells before combined kidney and bone marrow transplantation and then followed those same cells after transplant. Several methods of expanding Tregs specific for an allogeneic donor were compared by TCRbeta repertoire sequencing in a few healthy controls. The paper as a whole reports these results and caveats: Biological reproducibility was not examined directly, but technical replication error appeared to be minimal. Because only a small number of patients were included, the study had limitations, and the results will need to be validated in larger populations as well as under other immunosuppression protocols. Expanding Tregs with activated donor B cells appeared to identify the most biologically relevant and donor-specific TCRbeta repertoire.

The CDR3 contains 16 residues, cysteine and phenylalanine counted. The retained sequence is limited to the CDR3, 48 bases, with the frame set at the first base. V trim: 0 bases; J trim: 1 base; unmatched bases: 4. The CDR1 and CDR2 encoded by the germline V gene are SGDLS and YYNGEE. The chain was built from TRBV9 and TRBJ2-1, and 7 bases in between align with TRBD2. This sequence was found in a human donor in good health. The sample was CD8+ T cells from blood. CDR3 region: CASSVVGGSSYNEQFF. The DNA sequence is TGTGCCAGCAGCGTAGTTGGCGGGAGTTCCTACAATGAGCAGTTCTTC.